One sample yielded the 32 T cell receptor beta chains listed below, sequenced in a study of T cell changes during pregnancy in multiple sclerosis. The protocol was immunoSEQ multiplex PCR, while the TCRdb copy is restricted to in-frame clones and leaves out a portion. Of tens of thousands of clones in the sample, roughly 91% were seen once. Sequenced material: CD8+ T cells from peripheral blood mononuclear cells, taken before pregnancy. The receptor set was obtained from a female donor with multiple sclerosis, enrolled in a pregnancy study.

V is TRBV7-8 and J is TRBJ1-2, with TRBD1 identical over 7 bases. The germline V gene encodes CDR1 SGHVS and CDR2 FQNEAQ. Losses at the gene ends were 1 base for V and 5 bases for J; bases not matched to a gene: 16. The CDR3 spans 18 residues. The CDR3 bases are TGTGCCAGCAGCTTAGGGGCAGGGGGTTTAATATGGAGGTATGGCTACACCTTC. Its translation: CASSLGAGGLIWRYGYTF.

The chain recombines TRBV9 with TRBJ2-7; 11 positions match TRBD2. The CDR3 spans 15 residues. V dropped 3 bases and J dropped 2; count of bases not matched to a gene: 4. Germline CDR1 SGDLS, CDR2 YYNGEE. Here the CDR3 reads CASSANSGGAYEQYF. The CDR3 coding sequence is TGTGCCAGCAGCGCTAATAGCGGGGGGGCCTACGAGCAGTACTTC.

The chain employs TRBV27 and TRBJ2-3, with 7 bases fitting TRBD1. CDR1 MNHEY and CDR2 SMNVEV come from the germline V gene (reference sequence). Trimming took 3 bases from V and 2 from J; bases not matched to a gene: 5. The length of the CDR3 is 15 residues. CDR3: CASSFRDSFTDTQYF. The CDR3 coding sequence is TGTGCCAGCAGTTTCCGGGACAGCTTCACAGATACGCAGTATTTT.

The chain recombines TRBV6-5 with TRBJ1-5; no definite D call. V was clipped by 4 bases and J by 1 base, with 14 bases between them. The germline V gene encodes CDR1 MNHEY and CDR2 SVGAGI. CDR3 length: 16 amino acids. The chain's CDR3 is CASSSGGLGSNQPQHF. CDR3 in DNA: TGTGCCAGCAGTTCCGGAGGGCTGGGGAGCAATCAGCCCCAGCATTTT.

The J gene is TRBJ2-1, the V gene TRBV11-1; 12 bases match TRBD2. This CDR3 contains 15 residues. J lost 8 bases, V lost 3 bases, and 5 bases had no gene match. Germline assignment: CDR1 SGHAT and CDR2 FQDESV (reference sequence). The chain's CDR3 is CASSFASGGVDEQFF. The CDR3 DNA follows: TGTGCCAGCAGCTTCGCTAGCGGGGGGGTCGATGAGCAGTTCTTC.

This clone was counted a single time. V gene TRBV30 combines with J gene TRBJ1-3, with unresolved D. Germline assignment: CDR1 GTSNPN and CDR2 SVGIG (reference sequence). This CDR3 spans 11 amino acids. V lost 8 bases, J lost 3 bases, and 8 bases lay in between. The CDR3: CAAPGGNTIYF. CDR3 coding DNA: TGTGCCGCGCCTGGTGGAAACACCATATATTTT. Looking up the rest from reference TRBV30 and TRBJ1-3 gives the full variable domain: SQTIHQWPATLVQPVGSPLSLECTVEGTSNPNLYWYRQAAGRGLQLLFYSVGIGQISSEVPQNLSASRPQDRQFILSSKKLLLSDSGFYLCAAPGGNTIYFGEGSWLTVV.

This clone has only one observation. The CDR3 DNA reads TGTGCCAGCAGCTTAGAGCCGGGTTTCTCCTACGAGCAGTACTTC. Protein sequence: CASSLEPGFSYEQYF. The J gene is TRBJ2-7, the V gene TRBV7-8; D not certain. The CDR3 has 15 residues. The V and J ends lost 1 base and 0 bases respectively, with 10 bases between them. Looked up from germline, CDR1 is SGHVS and CDR2 is FQNEAQ.

The chain carries TRBV4-1 and TRBJ1-5; D is ambiguous. V lost 2 bases and J 7 bases, leaving 18 bases between the germline ends. Germline values: CDR1 MGHRA, CDR2 YSYEKL. The CDR3 runs to 16 residues. CDR3 sequence: CASSQLVQISGQPQHF. The CDR3 coding sequence is TGCGCCAGCAGCCAACTTGTGCAGATCTCGGGGCAGCCCCAGCATTTT.

The CDR3 DNA follows: TGTGCCAGCAGCTGGGGACAGGGCACTGAAGCTTTCTTT. Encoded protein: CASSWGQGTEAFF. This chain links TRBV5-6 with TRBJ1-1; TRBD1 matches 9 bases. Looked up from germline, CDR1 is SGHDT and CDR2 is YYEEEE. The junction had 1 base not matched to a gene; V was cut back by 3 bases and J by 4 bases. This CDR3 spans 13 amino acids.

The chain combines TRBV9 with TRBJ2-5, with TRBD1 as a possible D gene (6 bases). The V gene's germline CDR1 is SGDLS and CDR2 YYNGEE. This CDR3 has 16 amino acids. Trimming shortened V by 2 bases and J by 5 bases, and 19 bases separated the two germline ends. The CDR3 is CASSVNRLGAGETQYF. In DNA form, the CDR3 reads TGTGCCAGCAGCGTGAATCGGTTGGGGGCCGGGGAGACCCAGTACTTC.

The rearrangement uses TRBV5-1 and TRBJ1-4, with D tentatively TRBD1 (6 bases). CDR3 length equals 17 residues. The ends were cut back, 0 bases at V and 3 bases at J, with 15 bases in the middle. Looked up from germline, CDR1 is SGHRS and CDR2 is YFSETQ. The CDR3 reads CASSLERGLSSNEKLFF. The CDR3 coding sequence is TGCGCCAGCAGCTTGGAGCGGGGGCTTAGCTCTAATGAAAAACTGTTTTTT.

CDR3 DNA sequence: TGTGCCAGCAGTTTAAGCCCTTTATCACCCCTCCACTTT. This gives the protein CASSLSPLSPLHF. The chain combines TRBV27 with TRBJ1-6; D not resolved. CDR3 length equals 13 residues. Deletions cut 2 bases from V and 10 bases from J, with 9 bases between. Looked up from germline, CDR1 is MNHEY and CDR2 is SMNVEV (reference sequence).

The J gene is TRBJ2-7, the V gene TRBV27; D gene ambiguous. V lost 6 bases and J lost 3, with 9 bases in between. The CDR3 runs 12 residues. Germline CDR1 MNHEY, CDR2 SMNVEV (reference sequence). The CDR3 region has the DNA TGTGCCAGCAGCCATTCGGGCTACGAGCAGTACTTC. Amino acids: CASSHSGYEQYF.

This rearrangement joins TRBV27 to TRBJ2-3; 7 nucleotides agree with TRBD1. The germline gives CDR1 MNHEY, CDR2 SMNVEV (reference sequence). The ends lost 5 bases at V and 1 base at J; junction bases unmatched: 9. The length of the CDR3 is 16 residues. The CDR3 coding sequence is TGTGCCAGCAGTCCGACCATTGGACAGGGCACAGATACGCAGTATTTT. This sequence encodes CASSPTIGQGTDTQYF.

The chain uses TRBV2 and TRBJ2-1; TRBD2 is a possible D gene (6 bases). The CDR3 runs to 15 residues. Deletions cut 10 bases from V and 5 bases from J, with 21 bases between. The V gene's germline CDR1 is SNHLY and CDR2 FYNNEI. DNA of the CDR3: TGTGCCACCCTCATCCGCGGGGTCAAGAACAATGAGCAGTTCTTC. It yields the protein CATLIRGVKNNEQFF. The full variable domain, rest sourced from reference TRBV2 and TRBJ2-1, is EPEVTQTPSHQVTQMGQEVILRCVPISNHLYFYWYRQILGQKVEFLVSFYNNEISEKSEIFDDQFSVERPDGSNFTLKIRSTKLEDSAMYFCATLIRGVKNNEQFFGPGTRLTVL.

The chain combines TRBV11-3 with TRBJ1-3; D is unresolved. Trimming removed 1 base from V and 0 bases from J, with 10 bases in between. The CDR3 totals 16 residues. Germline V gene lookup returns CDR1 SGHNT and CDR2 YENEEA. CDR3 protein: CASSLVSNYSGNTIYF. Written as DNA, the CDR3 is TGTGCCAGCAGCTTAGTCTCCAACTACTCTGGAAACACCATATATTTT.

The chain carries TRBV7-6 and TRBJ1-1; a weak D match, TRBD1 (6 bases). V shed 5 bases and J shed 8 bases, with 15 bases lying between them. This CDR3 contains 13 residues. Germline V gene sequence: CDR1 SGHVS, CDR2 FNYEAQ. The CDR3 DNA reads as TGTGCCAGCAGCCTATGGACAGAAACCGAAGCTTTCTTT. Protein: CASSLWTETEAFF. Supplemented by reference TRBV7-6 and TRBJ1-1, the full variable domain reads GAGVSQSPRYKVTKRGQDVALRCDPISGHVSLYWYRQALGQGPEFLTYFNYEAQQDKSGLPNDRFSAERPEGSISTLTIQRTEQRDSAMYRCASSLWTETEAFFGQGTRLTVV.

V is TRBV29-1 and J is TRBJ2-1, with D perhaps TRBD2 (6 bases). The V end lost 7 bases, the J end lost 10 bases, and 8 bases lay between the germline ends. The CDR3 has 9 residues. The V gene's germline CDR1 is SQVTM and CDR2 ANQGSEA. The CDR3 reads CSAAGEQFF. The CDR3 DNA reads as TGCAGCGCCGCGGGGGAGCAGTTCTTC.

The J gene is TRBJ2-7, the V gene TRBV5-6; possible D gene TRBD1, 6 bases. Germline-derived CDR1 and CDR2 are SGHDT and YYEEEE. The V end lost 0 bases, the J end lost 7 bases, and 14 bases lay between the germline ends. This CDR3 contains 14 residues. The CDR3 is CASSLETGALEQYF. The DNA for the CDR3 is TGTGCCAGCAGCTTGGAGACAGGTGCTTTAGAGCAGTACTTC.

The CDR3 DNA follows: TGTGCCAGCAGTGAATTCACCGGGATTGAAGCTTTCTTT. It translates to CASSEFTGIEAFF. The gene calls are TRBV25-1 and TRBJ1-1, with unresolved D. Trimming left V 1 base short and J 7 bases short, with 10 bases between. The CDR3 spans 13 residues. From germline, CDR1 is MGHDK and CDR2 SYGVNS. Supplemented by reference TRBV25-1 and TRBJ1-1, the full variable domain reads EADIYQTPRYLVIGTGKKITLECSQTMGHDKMYWYQQDPGMELHLIHYSYGVNSTEKGDLSSESTVSRIRTEHFPLTLESARPSHTSQYLCASSEFTGIEAFFGQGTRLTVV.

CDR3 nucleotides: TGTGCCAGCAGGATACAGGGAATTGGGTACACTGAAGCTTTCTTT. Protein sequence: CASRIQGIGYTEAFF. The rearrangement joins TRBV27 to TRBJ1-1; D is possibly TRBD1 (6 bases). CDR3 length equals 15 residues. V lost 6 bases to trimming and J lost 3 bases, with 17 bases between them. Germline CDR1 is MNHEY and CDR2 is SMNVEV (reference sequence).

This chain connects TRBV6-1 to TRBJ1-5; D might be TRBD1 (5 bases). This CDR3 region has 15 residues. V lost 6 bases, J lost 0 bases, and 12 bases lay in between. Germline V gives CDR1 MNHNS, CDR2 SASEGT. The CDR3 DNA reads as TGTGCCAGCAGAGAGGACACCTATAGCAATCAGCCCCAGCATTTT. Translated, it gives CASREDTYSNQPQHF.

The chain joins TRBV11-2 to TRBJ2-5; D possibly corresponds to TRBD1 (5 bases). Trimming stripped 3 bases from V and 2 bases from J, with 13 bases between. The germline V gene has CDR1 SGHAT and CDR2 FQNNGV. The CDR3 consists of 15 residues. The CDR3 region has the DNA TGTGCCAGCAGCTTGGGGTCAGGGTTACAAGAGACCCAGTACTTC. Amino acids: CASSLGSGLQETQYF.

The chain uses TRBV11-2 and TRBJ2-5, with D possibly TRBD1 on 6 matching bases. Germline CDR1 SGHAT, CDR2 FQNNGV. This CDR3 spans 14 amino acids. V was trimmed by 0 bases and J by 5 bases, leaving 10 bases between them. CDR3 sequence (DNA): TGTGCCAGCAGCTTAGATGTGGGGGCGGAGACCCAGTACTTC. It yields the protein CASSLDVGAETQYF.

This clone appeared a few times. This chain connects TRBV30 to TRBJ2-2, with D unclear. The CDR3 loop spans 12 amino acids. Germline-derived CDR1 and CDR2 are GTSNPN and SVGIG (reference sequence). The ends were cut back, 2 bases at V and 4 bases at J, with 5 bases in the middle. CDR3 sequence (DNA): TGTGCCTGGAGTATCGGCACCGGGGAGCTGTTTTTT. Residues: CAWSIGTGELFF. Filled out from reference TRBV30 and TRBJ2-2, the complete variable domain reads SQTIHQWPATLVQPVGSPLSLECTVEGTSNPNLYWYRQAAGRGLQLLFYSVGIGQISSEVPQNLSASRPQDRQFILSSKKLLLSDSGFYLCAWSIGTGELFFGEGSRLTVL.

The V and J genes are TRBV6-6 and TRBJ2-7; 11 bases agree with TRBD1. CDR1 is MNHNY, CDR2 SVGAGI, per germline (reference sequence). The CDR3 has 15 residues. Unmatched junction bases numbered 8, after V lost 5 bases and J lost 5 bases. Here the CDR3 reads CASSHRDRGFNEQYF. The CDR3 DNA follows: TGTGCCAGCAGTCACCGGGACAGGGGGTTCAACGAGCAGTACTTC.

The chain has TRBV7-8 and TRBJ2-7; maybe TRBD2 (6 bases). V lost 8 bases and J lost 7, with 6 bases in between. The CDR3 is 9 residues long. CDR1 is SGHVS and CDR2 is FQNEAQ in the germline V gene. DNA for the CDR3: TGTGCCAGCGGGAGGGAGCAGTACTTC. This gives the protein CASGREQYF.

V is TRBV15 and J is TRBJ2-3; the D gene is possibly TRBD2 (5 bases). V gave up 0 bases and J gave up 4 bases, with 20 bases separating them. Per the germline V gene, CDR1 is LNHNV and CDR2 is YYDKDF (reference sequence). CDR3 length: 18 amino acids. The CDR3 sequence: CATSRDIGLNGDSDTQYF. The DNA of the CDR3 is TGTGCCACCAGCAGAGATATTGGTTTGAACGGGGATTCAGATACGCAGTATTTT.

J is TRBJ2-7 and V is TRBV5-6; a weak D match, TRBD2 (6 bases). Trimming took 4 bases from V and 0 from J, leaving 11 bases between them. Germline lookup yields CDR1 SGHDT and CDR2 YYEEEE. The CDR3 spans 14 residues. The CDR3 reads CASSPGLSSYEQYF. The CDR3 DNA is TGTGCCAGCAGCCCGGGACTCAGCTCCTACGAGCAGTACTTC.

The CDR3 sequence: CAGSTGTQETQYF. The CDR3 bases are TGTGCCGGTTCGACAGGGACCCAAGAGACCCAGTACTTC. The rearrangement uses TRBV6-1 and TRBJ2-5; 7 nucleotides agree with TRBD1. Trimming removed 11 bases from V and 1 base from J; junction bases left unmatched: 7. This CDR3 comprises 13 residues. Looked up from germline, CDR1 is MNHNS and CDR2 is SASEGT.

The V gene is TRBV5-1, the J gene TRBJ1-4; 9 bases fit TRBD1. Germline assignment: CDR1 SGHRS and CDR2 YFSETQ. The CDR3 totals 16 residues. V shed 4 bases and J 1 base; nucleotides not matched to a gene: 5. DNA for the CDR3: TGCGCCAGCAGCGCCGGGACAGGGCTAACTAATGAAAAACTGTTTTTT. Translated: CASSAGTGLTNEKLFF. Complete variable domain (other parts from reference TRBV5-1 and TRBJ1-4): KAGVTQTPRYLIKTRGQQVTLSCSPISGHRSVSWYQQTPGQGLQFLFEYFSETQRNKGNFPGRFSGRQFSNSRSEMNVSTLELGDSALYLCASSAGTGLTNEKLFFGSGTQLSVL.

This chain joins TRBV4-1 and TRBJ2-1, with D possibly matching TRBD1 (6 bases). This CDR3 contains 17 residues. In germline, CDR1 is MGHRA, CDR2 YSYEKL. V was shortened by 3 bases and J by 10 bases, with 25 bases between the two germline ends. CDR3 sequence reads: CASSQGDRMMGTREQFF. In DNA form, the CDR3 reads TGCGCCAGCAGCCAGGGAGACAGGATGATGGGGACAAGGGAGCAGTTCTTC.